A selection of T cell receptor beta chains follows, all from one sample in a study of human T cells and chemical hapten exposure. Using its own MiXCR run on the RACE reads, TCRdb lists one record per CDR3 protein. The sample lists some 74,000 distinct CDR3 sequences; 13% to 15% were seen once. This specimen was whole blood, taken in connection with sensitization to the hapten diphenylcyclopropenone (DPC). These receptors were taken from a woman aged 45-60 years with alopecia areata. Some clones in this sample may be carry-over from other donors' samples. CDR3s include the opening cysteine and the closing phenylalanine or tryptophan. The D gene is left open where the match is weak. Rows give clone size only sometimes, using once, few, many, or a class for an expanded clone.

D	size	V	J	CDR3	DNA
NA	NA	TRBV15	TRBJ2-1	CATSGRSYNEQFF	TGTGCCACCAGCGGCCGGTCCTACAATGAGCAGTTCTTC
TRBD2	NA	TRBV7-2	TRBJ2-5	CASSTSGRGQTQYF	TGTGCCAGCAGCACTAGCGGGAGGGGCCAGACCCAGTACTTC
NA	few	TRBV2	TRBJ2-7	CASIRRQVSSYEQYF	TGTGCCAGCATACGGAGACAGGTCAGCTCCTACGAGCAGTACTTC
TRBD1	few	TRBV28	TRBJ2-5	CASRTGGQETQYF	TGTGCCAGCAGGACAGGGGGCCAAGAGACCCAGTACTTC
NA	NA	TRBV6-6	TRBJ1-5	CASSYSSWGTERDWPQHF	TGTGCCAGCAGTTACTCGAGCTGGGGTACTGAGCGCGATTGGCCCCAGCATTTT
NA	NA	TRBV28	TRBJ1-5	CASRVGNQPQHF	TGTGCCAGCAGGGTTGGCAATCAGCCCCAGCATTTT
NA	NA	TRBV7-8	TRBJ2-5	CASSFNRETQYF	TGTGCCAGCAGCTTCAACAGGGAGACCCAGTACTTC
NA	medium-sized	TRBV4-1	TRBJ1-5	CASSLRQDSVGNQPQHF	TGCGCCAGCAGCCTGCGACAGGATTCGGTGGGCAATCAGCCCCAGCATTTT
TRBD1	NA	TRBV24-1	TRBJ2-5	CATSDRTGSQETQYF	TGTGCCACCAGTGACCGGACAGGAAGTCAAGAGACCCAGTACTTC
NA	many	TRBV28	TRBJ2-1	CASSLPLKYEQFF	TGTGCCAGCAGTTTACCCCTTAAATATGAGCAGTTCTTC
TRBD2	NA	TRBV24-1	TRBJ2-7	CATSDKSSGGYEQYF	TGTGCCACCAGTGATAAATCTAGCGGCGGGTACGAGCAGTACTTC